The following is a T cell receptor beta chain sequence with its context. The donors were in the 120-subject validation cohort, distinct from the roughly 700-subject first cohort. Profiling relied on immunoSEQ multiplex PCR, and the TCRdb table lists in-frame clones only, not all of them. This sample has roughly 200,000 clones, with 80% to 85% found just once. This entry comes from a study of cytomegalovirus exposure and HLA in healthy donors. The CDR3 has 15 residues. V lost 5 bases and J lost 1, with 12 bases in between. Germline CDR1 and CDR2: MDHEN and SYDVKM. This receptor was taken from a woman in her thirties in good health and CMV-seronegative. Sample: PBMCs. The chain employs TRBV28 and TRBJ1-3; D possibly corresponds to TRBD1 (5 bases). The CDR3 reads CASSATGASGNTIYF. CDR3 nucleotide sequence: TGTGCCAGCAGTGCAACAGGAGCTTCTGGAAACACCATATATTTT.